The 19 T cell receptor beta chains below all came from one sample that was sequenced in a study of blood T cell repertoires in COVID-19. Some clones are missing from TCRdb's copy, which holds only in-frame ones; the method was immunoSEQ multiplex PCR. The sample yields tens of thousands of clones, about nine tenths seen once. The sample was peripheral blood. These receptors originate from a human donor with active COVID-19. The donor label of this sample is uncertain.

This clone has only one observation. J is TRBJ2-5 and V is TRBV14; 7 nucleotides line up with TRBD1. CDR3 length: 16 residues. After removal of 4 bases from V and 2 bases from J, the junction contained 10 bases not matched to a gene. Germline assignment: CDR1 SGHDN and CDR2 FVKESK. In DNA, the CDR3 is TGTGCCAGCAGCCGAACCGGGACAGTCTTACAAGAGACCCAGTACTTC. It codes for CASSRTGTVLQETQYF.

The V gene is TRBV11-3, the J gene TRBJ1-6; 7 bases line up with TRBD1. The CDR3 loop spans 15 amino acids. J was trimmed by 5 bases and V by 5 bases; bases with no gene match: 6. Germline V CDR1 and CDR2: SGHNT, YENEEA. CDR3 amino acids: CASSPRGQHNSPLHF. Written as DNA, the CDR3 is TGTGCCAGCAGCCCCCGGGGACAGCATAATTCACCCCTCCACTTT.

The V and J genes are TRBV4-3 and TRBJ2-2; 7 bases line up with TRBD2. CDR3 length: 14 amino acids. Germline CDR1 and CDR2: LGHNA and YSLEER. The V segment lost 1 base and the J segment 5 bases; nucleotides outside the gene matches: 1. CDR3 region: CASSQVLATGELFF. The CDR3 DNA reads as TGCGCCAGCAGCCAAGTACTAGCGACCGGGGAGCTGTTTTTT.

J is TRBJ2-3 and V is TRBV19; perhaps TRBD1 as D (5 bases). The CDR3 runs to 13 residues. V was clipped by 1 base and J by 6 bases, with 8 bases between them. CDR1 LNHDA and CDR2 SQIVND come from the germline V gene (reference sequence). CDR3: CASSIAGLDTQYF. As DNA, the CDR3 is TGTGCCAGTAGTATAGCAGGGTTGGATACGCAGTATTTT.

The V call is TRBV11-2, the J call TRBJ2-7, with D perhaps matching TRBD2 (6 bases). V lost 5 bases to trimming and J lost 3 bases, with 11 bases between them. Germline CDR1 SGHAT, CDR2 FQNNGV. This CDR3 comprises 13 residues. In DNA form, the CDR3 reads TGTGCCAGCAGCGCGGGACTGGACTACGAGCAGTACTTC. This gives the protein CASSAGLDYEQYF.

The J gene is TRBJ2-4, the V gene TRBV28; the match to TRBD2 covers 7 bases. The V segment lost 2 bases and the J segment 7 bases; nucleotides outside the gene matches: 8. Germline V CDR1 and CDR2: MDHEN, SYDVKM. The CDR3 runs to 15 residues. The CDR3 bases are TGTGCCAGCAGTTTAAATAAGGGGAGGGGCAACATTCAGTACTTC. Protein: CASSLNKGRGNIQYF.

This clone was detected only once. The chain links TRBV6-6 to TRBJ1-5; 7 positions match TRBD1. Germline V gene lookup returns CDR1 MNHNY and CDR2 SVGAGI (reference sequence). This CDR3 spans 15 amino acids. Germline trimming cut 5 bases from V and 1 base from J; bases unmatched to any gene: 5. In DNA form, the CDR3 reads TGTGCCAGCAGTCCGGGACAGCTAAGCAATCAGCCCCAGCATTTT. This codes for CASSPGQLSNQPQHF.

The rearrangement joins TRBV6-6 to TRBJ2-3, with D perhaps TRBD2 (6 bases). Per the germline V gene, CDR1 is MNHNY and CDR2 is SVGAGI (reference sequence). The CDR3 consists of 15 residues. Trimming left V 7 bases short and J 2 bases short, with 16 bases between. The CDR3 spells CASIWSGSATDTQYF. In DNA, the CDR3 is TGTGCCAGCATTTGGAGCGGGTCTGCCACAGATACGCAGTATTTT.

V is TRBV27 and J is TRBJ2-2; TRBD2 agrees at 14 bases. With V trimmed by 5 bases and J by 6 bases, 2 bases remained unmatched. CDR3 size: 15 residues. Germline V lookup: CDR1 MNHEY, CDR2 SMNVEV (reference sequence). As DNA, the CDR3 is TGTGCCAGCAGTCGACTAGCGGGAGGGCCCGGGGAGCTGTTTTTT. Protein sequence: CASSRLAGGPGELFF.

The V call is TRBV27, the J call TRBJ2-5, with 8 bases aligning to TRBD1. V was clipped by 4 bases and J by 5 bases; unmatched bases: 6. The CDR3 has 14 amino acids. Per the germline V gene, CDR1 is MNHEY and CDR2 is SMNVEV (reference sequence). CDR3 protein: CASSSTDRGETQYF. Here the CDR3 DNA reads TGTGCCAGCAGTTCTACTGACAGGGGTGAGACCCAGTACTTC.

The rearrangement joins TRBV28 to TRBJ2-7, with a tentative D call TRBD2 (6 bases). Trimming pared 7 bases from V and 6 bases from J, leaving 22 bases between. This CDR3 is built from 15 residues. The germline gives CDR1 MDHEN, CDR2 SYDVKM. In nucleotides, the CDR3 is TGTGCCAGCATCACCGGGACGGGGGTCCTTGTCGAGCAGTACTTC. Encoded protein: CASITGTGVLVEQYF.

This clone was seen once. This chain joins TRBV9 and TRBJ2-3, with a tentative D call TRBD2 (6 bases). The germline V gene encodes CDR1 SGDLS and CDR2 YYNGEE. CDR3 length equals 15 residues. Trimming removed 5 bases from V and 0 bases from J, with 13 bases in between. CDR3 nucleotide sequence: TGTGCCAGCAGGCGGACGGGACTTAGCACAGATACGCAGTATTTT. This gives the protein CASRRTGLSTDTQYF.

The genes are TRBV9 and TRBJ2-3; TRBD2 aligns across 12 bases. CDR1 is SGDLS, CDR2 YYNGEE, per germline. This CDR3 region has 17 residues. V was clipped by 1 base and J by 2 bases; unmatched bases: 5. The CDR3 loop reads CASSVSTSGSVTDTQYF. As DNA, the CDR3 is TGTGCCAGCAGCGTATCGACTAGCGGGAGTGTCACAGATACGCAGTATTTT.

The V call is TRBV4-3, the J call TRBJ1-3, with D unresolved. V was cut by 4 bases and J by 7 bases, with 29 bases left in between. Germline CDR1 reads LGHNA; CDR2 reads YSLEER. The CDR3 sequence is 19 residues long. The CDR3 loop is CASSPRFFSGLRVENTIYF. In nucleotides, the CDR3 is TGCGCCAGCAGCCCTCGTTTCTTCAGCGGACTGCGGGTCGAGAACACCATATATTTT.

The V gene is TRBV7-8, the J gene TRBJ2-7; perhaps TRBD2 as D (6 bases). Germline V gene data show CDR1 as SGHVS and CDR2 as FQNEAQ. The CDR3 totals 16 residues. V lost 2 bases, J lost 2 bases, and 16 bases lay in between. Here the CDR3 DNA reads TGTGCCAGCAGCTTACTCGCCGGGCGGGAAGCCTACGAGCAGTACTTC. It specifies CASSLLAGREAYEQYF.

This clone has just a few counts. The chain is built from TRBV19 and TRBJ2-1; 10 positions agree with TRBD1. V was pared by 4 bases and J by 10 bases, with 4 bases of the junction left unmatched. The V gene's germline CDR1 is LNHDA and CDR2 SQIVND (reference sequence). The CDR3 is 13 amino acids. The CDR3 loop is CASSTGQGSEQFF. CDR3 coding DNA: TGTGCCAGTAGTACGGGACAGGGGAGCGAGCAGTTCTTC.

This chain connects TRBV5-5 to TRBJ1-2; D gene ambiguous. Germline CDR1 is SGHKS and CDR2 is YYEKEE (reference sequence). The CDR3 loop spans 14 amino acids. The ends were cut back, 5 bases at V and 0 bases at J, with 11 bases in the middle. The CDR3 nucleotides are TGTGCCAGCAGGCGGCAGCCGCCTAACTATGGCTACACCTTC. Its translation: CASRRQPPNYGYTF.

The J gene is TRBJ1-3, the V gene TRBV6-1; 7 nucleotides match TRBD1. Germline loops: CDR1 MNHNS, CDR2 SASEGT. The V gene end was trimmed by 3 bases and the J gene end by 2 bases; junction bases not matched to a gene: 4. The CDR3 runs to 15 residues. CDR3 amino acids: CASSDGTETGNTIYF. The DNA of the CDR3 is TGTGCCAGCAGTGACGGGACAGAGACTGGAAACACCATATATTTT.

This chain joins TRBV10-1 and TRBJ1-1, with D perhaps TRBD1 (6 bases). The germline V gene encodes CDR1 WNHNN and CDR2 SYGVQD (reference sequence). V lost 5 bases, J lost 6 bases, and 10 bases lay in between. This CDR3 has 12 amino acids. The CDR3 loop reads CASSSQGSEAFF. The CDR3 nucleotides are TGCGCCAGCAGTTCACAGGGATCTGAAGCTTTCTTT.